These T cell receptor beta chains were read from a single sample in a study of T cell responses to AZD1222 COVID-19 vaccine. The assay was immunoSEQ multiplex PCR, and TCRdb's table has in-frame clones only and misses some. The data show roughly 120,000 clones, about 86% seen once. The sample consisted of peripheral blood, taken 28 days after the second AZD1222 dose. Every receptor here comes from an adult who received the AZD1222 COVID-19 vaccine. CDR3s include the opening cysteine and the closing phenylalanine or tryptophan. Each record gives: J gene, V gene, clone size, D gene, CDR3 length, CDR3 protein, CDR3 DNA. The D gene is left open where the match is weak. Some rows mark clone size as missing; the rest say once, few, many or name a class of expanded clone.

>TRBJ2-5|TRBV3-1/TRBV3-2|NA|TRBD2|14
CASSQAGGVETQYF
TGTGCCAGCAGCCAAGCGGGAGGGGTGGAGACCCAGTACTTC
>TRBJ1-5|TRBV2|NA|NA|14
CASSDERRGQPQHF
TGTGCCAGCAGTGATGAACGACGCGGTCAGCCCCAGCATTTT
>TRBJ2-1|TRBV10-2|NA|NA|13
CASTISSYNEQFF
TGCGCCAGCACTATCAGCTCCTACAATGAGCAGTTCTTC
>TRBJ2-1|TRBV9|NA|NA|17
CASSYRGIIGGPNEQFF
TGTGCCAGCAGCTATAGGGGAATAATTGGTGGCCCCAATGAGCAGTTCTTC
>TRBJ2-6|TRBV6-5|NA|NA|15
CASSFRGSGANVLTF
TGTGCCAGCAGTTTTAGAGGGTCTGGGGCCAACGTCCTGACTTTC
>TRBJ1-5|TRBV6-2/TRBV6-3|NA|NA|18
CASSYSGTGWEFNQPQHF
TGTGCCAGCAGTTACTCAGGGACGGGATGGGAATTCAATCAGCCCCAGCATTTT
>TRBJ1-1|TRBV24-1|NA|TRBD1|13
CATSERQGTEAFF
TGTGCCACCAGTGAAAGACAGGGCACTGAAGCTTTCTTT
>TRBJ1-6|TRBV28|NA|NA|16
CASSQPGPQGGSPLHF
TGTGCCAGCAGCCAACCCGGGCCCCAGGGCGGCTCACCCCTCCACTTT
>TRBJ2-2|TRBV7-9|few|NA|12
CASSLGAGELFF
TGTGCCAGCAGCTTAGGAGCCGGGGAGCTGTTTTTT
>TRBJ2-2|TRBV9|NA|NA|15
CASSVAASGTGELFF
TGTGCCAGCAGCGTAGCGGCCAGTGGGACCGGGGAGCTGTTTTTT
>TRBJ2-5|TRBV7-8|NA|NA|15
CASSLVVVAQETQYF
TGTGCCAGCAGCCTCGTCGTGGTAGCTCAAGAGACCCAGTACTTC
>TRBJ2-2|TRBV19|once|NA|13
CASSIGITGELFF
TGTGCCAGTAGTATAGGAATCACCGGGGAGCTGTTTTTT
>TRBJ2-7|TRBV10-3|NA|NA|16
CAIMVVTGTVSYEQYF
TGTGCCATCATGGTCGTAACCGGGACGGTCTCCTACGAGCAGTACTTC
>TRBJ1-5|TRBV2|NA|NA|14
CASSEVREYQPQHF
TGTGCCAGCAGTGAAGTTAGGGAATATCAGCCCCAGCATTTT
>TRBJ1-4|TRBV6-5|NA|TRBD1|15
CASSPRGQGREKLFF
TGTGCCAGCAGTCCCAGGGGACAGGGTAGGGAAAAACTGTTTTTT
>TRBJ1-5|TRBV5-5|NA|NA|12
CASSREDQPQHF
TGTGCCAGCAGTAGGGAGGATCAGCCCCAGCATTTT
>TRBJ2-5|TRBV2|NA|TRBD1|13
CASSPDRAETQYF
TGTGCCAGCAGTCCAGACAGGGCAGAGACCCAGTACTTC
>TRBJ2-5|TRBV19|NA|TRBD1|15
CASSLNRGTQETQYF
TGTGCCAGTAGCCTCAACAGGGGGACACAAGAGACCCAGTACTTC